This T cell receptor beta chain stems from a study of cytomegalovirus exposure and HLA in healthy donors. Regarding the study as a whole: Apart from CMV serostatus, no immune exposure information was available. In a later analysis, TCR beta V- and J-gene trimming was associated with a missense DCLRE1C variant. The authors later found most CMV-associated TCR beta chains appeared HLA-restricted.

Researchers ran the PCR with 60 Vbeta and 13 Jbeta primers. Profiled with immunoSEQ multiplex PCR; TCRdb holds only in-frame clones, not every one. This table holds some 100,000 clones, roughly three quarters found once. Germline values: CDR1 SQVTM, CDR2 ANQGSEA. The CDR3 has 15 residues. V was cut by 0 bases and J by 8 bases, with 20 bases left in between. The donors were healthy bone marrow donors. Comment on this clone: Its specificity is not known.

The sequence came from a woman aged 45-60 years in good health and CMV-seropositive. The chain combines TRBV29-1 with TRBJ2-7, with TRBD2 as a possible D gene (6 bases). The sample taken for sequencing was PBMCs. CDR3 sequence (DNA): TGCAGCGTTGAAGATCTGGGCCCTATAGCGGTTAAGCAGTACTTC. Translated: CSVEDLGPIAVKQYF.